These 21 T cell receptor beta chains were sequenced from one sample in a study of shared clonotypes between healthy human individuals. The data were produced by immunoSEQ multiplex PCR, yet TCRdb's version contains in-frame clones alone and is incomplete. The repertoire consists of around 350,000 clones, with about 70% occurring once and the leading ten covering less than 11%. The material sequenced was memory CD4+ T cells sorted from blood. Subset meaning: CD45RA-negative fraction. The receptors originated from a man younger than 45 in good health.

The chain uses TRBV5-4 and TRBJ2-1; tentative D call: TRBD1 (5 bases). The CDR3 covers 13 residues. CDR1 SGHNT and CDR2 YYREEE come from the germline V gene (reference sequence). The ends were cut back, 1 base at V and 6 bases at J, with 8 bases in the middle. The CDR3 sequence is CASSLPRVNEQFF. The CDR3 DNA sequence: TGTGCCAGCAGCTTGCCCAGGGTCAATGAGCAGTTCTTC.

The V call is TRBV10-3, the J call TRBJ1-1, with D possibly matching TRBD1 (6 bases). Germline values: CDR1 ENHRY, CDR2 SYGVKD. V dropped 6 bases and J dropped 5 bases, with 37 bases sitting between them. CDR3 length equals 21 residues. CDR3 loop: CAIRYGAKEGFYRDQGTEAFF. CDR3 DNA sequence: TGTGCCATCAGATACGGTGCAAAGGAGGGGTTTTACAGGGACCAGGGGACTGAAGCTTTCTTT.

CDR3 DNA: TGCGCCAGCAGCATAACAGCGAACACTGAAGCTTTCTTT. Translation gives CASSITANTEAFF. The chain uses TRBV5-1 and TRBJ1-1, with D hard to call. Germline V gives CDR1 SGHRS, CDR2 YFSETQ. This CDR3 spans 13 amino acids. The V and J ends lost 4 bases and 1 base respectively, with 8 bases between them.

This clone came up once. This sequence joins TRBV9 and TRBJ2-1; TRBD2 agrees at 10 bases. Unmatched junction bases numbered 8, after V lost 0 bases and J lost 5 bases. The CDR3 is 17 residues long. Germline V lookup: CDR1 SGDLS, CDR2 YYNGEE. The CDR3 loop reads CASSVATGTSDNNEQFF. The DNA of the CDR3 is TGTGCCAGCAGCGTAGCCACCGGGACTAGCGATAACAATGAGCAGTTCTTC.

DNA of the CDR3: TGTGCCAGCAGCCCCGGACAGGGACGCTACACCTTC. Translation: CASSPGQGRYTF. The chain carries TRBV6-1 and TRBJ1-2; 8 bases fit TRBD1. Trimming took 6 bases from V and 9 from J; bases not matched to a gene: 6. This CDR3 is built from 12 residues. Germline CDR1 and CDR2: MNHNS and SASEGT.

The DNA of the CDR3 is TGCAGCGTTGAGTGGGCAGGGGTATTCGTCACCTTC. Protein product: CSVEWAGVFVTF. The rearrangement joins TRBV29-1 to TRBJ1-2; possibly TRBD1 for D (6 bases). The CDR3 is 12 residues long. In germline, CDR1 is SQVTM, CDR2 ANQGSEA. The V end was cut by 3 bases, the J end by 13 bases, with 18 bases between.

On this clone: Other nucleotide sequences in the sample specify the same CDR3. V and J are TRBV18 and TRBJ1-3; the match to TRBD1 covers 7 bases. The CDR3 has 17 residues. The germline CDR1 and CDR2 sequences are KGHSH and LQKENI. V lost 6 bases, J lost 0 bases, and 11 bases stayed unmatched. The CDR3 DNA reads TGTGCCAGCTCTCCCTTGAGACAGGGATTCTCTGGAAACACCATATATTTT. The encoded protein is CASSPLRQGFSGNTIYF.

The chain is built from TRBV4-1 and TRBJ2-3, with D tentatively TRBD1 (6 bases). Germline CDR1 MGHRA, CDR2 YSYEKL. V was pared by 0 bases and J by 1 base, with 11 bases between. The CDR3 runs to 16 residues. This CDR3 is CASSQDTGRGTDTQYF. The CDR3 DNA reads as TGCGCCAGCAGCCAAGATACAGGGAGAGGCACAGATACGCAGTATTTT.

The chain combines TRBV27 with TRBJ2-2, with 8 nucleotides matching TRBD1. CDR3 size: 15 residues. The junction had 8 bases not matched to a gene; V was cut back by 5 bases and J by 6 bases. The germline V gene encodes CDR1 MNHEY and CDR2 SMNVEV (reference sequence). The CDR3, as DNA: TGTGCCAGCAGTCAAGGACAGGGTCTACCCGGGGAGCTGTTTTTT. Protein product: CASSQGQGLPGELFF.

The chain employs TRBV18 and TRBJ1-2; TRBD1 matches at 10 bases. From germline, CDR1 is KGHSH and CDR2 LQKENI. J lost 4 bases, V lost 3 bases, and 11 bases had no gene match. The CDR3 has 17 amino acids. The DNA of the CDR3 is TGTGCCAGCTCACCGGAGACAGGGGGCGCGAAGGGCTATGGCTACACCTTC. This encodes CASSPETGGAKGYGYTF.

The genes are TRBV2 and TRBJ1-1, with a possible D match to TRBD1 (5 bases). Germline CDR1 reads SNHLY; CDR2 reads FYNNEI. This CDR3 is 15 amino acids long. Trimming shortened V by 9 bases and J by 4 bases, and 21 bases separated the two germline ends. The CDR3 here is CASRVGLEAGTEAFF. The DNA of the CDR3 is TGTGCCAGTAGGGTGGGACTCGAGGCGGGCACTGAAGCTTTCTTT. Based on the CDR3 plus reference TRBV2 and TRBJ1-1, the full variable domain is EPEVTQTPSHQVTQMGQEVILRCVPISNHLYFYWYRQILGQKVEFLVSFYNNEISEKSEIFDDQFSVERPDGSNFTLKIRSTKLEDSAMYFCASRVGLEAGTEAFFGQGTRLTVV.

The rearrangement links TRBV10-2 to TRBJ2-7; D not resolved. This CDR3 is 14 amino acids long. Germline V lookup: CDR1 WSHSY, CDR2 SAAADI. V lost 1 base and J 2 bases, leaving 9 bases between the germline ends. The CDR3 DNA is TGCGCCAGCAGTGAGTTTCAGAATACCTACGAGCAGTACTTC. Protein: CASSEFQNTYEQYF.

The chain combines TRBV11-3 with TRBJ2-1, with 7 bases aligning to TRBD2. This CDR3 spans 14 amino acids. V lost 1 base and J lost 3; bases outside the gene matches: 0. Germline V CDR1 and CDR2: SGHNT, YENEEA. In nucleotides, the CDR3 is TGTGCCAGCAGCTTAGCGGGAGGCTACAATGAGCAGTTCTTC. Protein sequence: CASSLAGGYNEQFF.

This chain uses TRBV18 with TRBJ2-1; 13 positions agree with TRBD2. Germline V CDR1 and CDR2: KGHSH, LQKENI. The trim removed 0 bases at V and 15 bases at J, leaving 5 bases unmatched. This CDR3 has 14 amino acids. The CDR3 DNA follows: TGTGCCAGCTCACCACCGACTAGCGGGAGGACCCCGTTCTTC. This codes for CASSPPTSGRTPFF.

This clone was recorded a few times. The chain joins TRBV10-3 to TRBJ2-7; tentative D call: TRBD2 (6 bases). The CDR3 is 16 amino acids. V shed 0 bases and J shed 2 bases, with 14 bases lying between them. Germline CDR1 ENHRY, CDR2 SYGVKD. CDR3 region: CAISESSFRETYEQYF. In DNA form, the CDR3 reads TGTGCCATCAGTGAGTCGAGTTTTCGGGAGACCTACGAGCAGTACTTC.

The V call is TRBV5-1, the J call TRBJ2-2; D is possibly TRBD2 (6 bases). Between the trimmed V and J ends, which lost 1 base and 6 bases, there was a span of 16 bases. This CDR3 is 16 amino acids long. Germline lookup yields CDR1 SGHRS and CDR2 YFSETQ. CDR3 DNA sequence: TGCGCCAGCAGCTTGACTAGCTCGGGTATCGCCGGGGAGCTGTTTTTT. Translated: CASSLTSSGIAGELFF.

This chain uses TRBV25-1 with TRBJ2-7; tentatively, D is TRBD2 (6 bases). Trimming removed 4 bases at V and 3 bases at J, with 22 bases between. The CDR3 consists of 17 residues. The germline V gene encodes CDR1 MGHDK and CDR2 SYGVNS. The CDR3 spells CASSVDGRSKIVYEQYF. The CDR3 nucleotides read TGTGCCAGCAGTGTTGACGGGAGAAGCAAAATTGTCTACGAGCAGTACTTC.

The chain recombines TRBV20-1 with TRBJ1-5; no definite D call. The CDR3 totals 11 residues. Germline V gene data show CDR1 as DFQATT and CDR2 as SNEGSKA (reference sequence). V lost 6 bases and J lost 5, with 8 bases in between. The CDR3 DNA reads TGCAGTGCCGCCGTCGATCAGCCCCAGCATTTT. Translated: CSAAVDQPQHF.

This clone was seen a few times. The rearrangement joins TRBV20-1 to TRBJ2-7, with D possibly TRBD2 on 6 matching bases. Per germline, CDR1 DFQATT and CDR2 SNEGSKA (reference sequence). This CDR3 is built from 11 residues. The CDR3 protein is CRRSGSYEQYF. The DNA for the CDR3 is TGCAGGAGGAGCGGGTCCTACGAGCAGTACTTC.

The CDR3 protein is CASSGINTEAFF. The CDR3, as DNA: TGTGCCAGCAGCGGAATAAACACTGAAGCTTTCTTT. The chain is built from TRBV9 and TRBJ1-1; D not resolved. This CDR3 comprises 12 residues. The V gene lost 3 bases and the J gene lost 2 bases, with 5 bases spanning the gap. Germline V gene data show CDR1 as SGDLS and CDR2 as YYNGEE.

The genes are TRBV5-1 and TRBJ2-5; D possibly corresponds to TRBD1 (6 bases). Germline V gives CDR1 SGHRS, CDR2 YFSETQ. CDR3 length: 13 amino acids. V shed 2 bases and J shed 4 bases, with 9 bases lying between them. CDR3 sequence: CASSLQGLETQYF. In nucleotides, the CDR3 is TGCGCCAGCAGCTTACAGGGATTAGAGACCCAGTACTTC.